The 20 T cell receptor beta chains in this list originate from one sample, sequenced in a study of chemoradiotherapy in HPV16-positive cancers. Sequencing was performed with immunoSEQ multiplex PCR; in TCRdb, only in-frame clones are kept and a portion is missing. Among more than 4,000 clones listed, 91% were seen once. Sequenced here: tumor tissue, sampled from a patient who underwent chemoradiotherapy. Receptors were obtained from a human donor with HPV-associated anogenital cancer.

The CDR3 DNA follows: TGTGCCAGCAGTTCAGTCTCGAGGCCGGGCGATGAGCAGTTCTTC. This translates into CASSSVSRPGDEQFF. The chain joins TRBV7-2 to TRBJ2-1; D remains unclear. V was clipped by 6 bases and J by 8 bases, with 20 bases between them. Germline V gene data show CDR1 as SGHTA and CDR2 as FQGNSA. This CDR3 has 15 residues.

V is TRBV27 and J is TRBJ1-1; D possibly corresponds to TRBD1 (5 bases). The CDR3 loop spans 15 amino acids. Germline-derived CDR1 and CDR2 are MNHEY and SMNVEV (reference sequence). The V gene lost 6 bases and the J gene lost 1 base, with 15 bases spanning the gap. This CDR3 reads CASRWSGGSNTEAFF. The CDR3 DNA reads TGTGCCAGCAGATGGTCTGGGGGGTCGAACACTGAAGCTTTCTTT.

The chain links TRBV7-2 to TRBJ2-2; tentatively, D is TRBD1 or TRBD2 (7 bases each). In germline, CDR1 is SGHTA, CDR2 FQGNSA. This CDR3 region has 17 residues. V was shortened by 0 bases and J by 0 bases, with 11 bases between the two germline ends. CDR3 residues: CASSLARGTANTGELFF. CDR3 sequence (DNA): TGTGCCAGCAGCTTAGCGCGGGGGACAGCGAACACCGGGGAGCTGTTTTTT.

The CDR3 sequence: CASSYSGSNTEAFF. The CDR3 nucleotides read TGTGCCAGCAGTTACTCAGGGTCGAACACTGAAGCTTTCTTT. The genes are TRBV28 and TRBJ1-1, with a possible D match to TRBD1 (5 bases). CDR3 length: 14 amino acids. Between the trimmed V and J ends, which lost 4 bases and 1 base, there was a span of 10 bases. Germline CDR1 MDHEN, CDR2 SYDVKM.

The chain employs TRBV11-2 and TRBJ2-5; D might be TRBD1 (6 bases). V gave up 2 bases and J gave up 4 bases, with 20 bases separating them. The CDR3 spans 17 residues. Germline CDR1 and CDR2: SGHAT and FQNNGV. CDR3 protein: CASSLSRRGQLIETQYF. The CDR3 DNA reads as TGTGCCAGCAGCTTATCGCGCCGGGGACAACTTATAGAGACCCAGTACTTC.

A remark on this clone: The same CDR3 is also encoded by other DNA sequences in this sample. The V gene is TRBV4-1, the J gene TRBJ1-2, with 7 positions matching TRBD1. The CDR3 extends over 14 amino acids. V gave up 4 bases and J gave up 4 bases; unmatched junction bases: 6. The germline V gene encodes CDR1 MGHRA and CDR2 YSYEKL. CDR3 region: CASSPPGQPYGYTF. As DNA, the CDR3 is TGCGCCAGCAGCCCGCCGGGACAGCCCTATGGCTACACCTTC.

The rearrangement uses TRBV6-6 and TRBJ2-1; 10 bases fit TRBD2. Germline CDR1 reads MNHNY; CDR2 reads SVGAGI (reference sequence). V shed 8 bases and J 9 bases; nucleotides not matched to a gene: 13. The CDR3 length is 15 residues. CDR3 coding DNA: TGTGCCAGCCTCTTCCAAGCGGGAGGGCCGGGTGAGCAGTTCTTC. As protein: CASLFQAGGPGEQFF.

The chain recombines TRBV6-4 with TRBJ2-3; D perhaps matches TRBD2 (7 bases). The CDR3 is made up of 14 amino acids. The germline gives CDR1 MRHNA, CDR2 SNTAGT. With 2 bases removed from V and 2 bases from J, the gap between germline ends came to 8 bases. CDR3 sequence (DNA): TGTGCCAGCAGTGACGGGGGGGCCACAGATACGCAGTATTTT. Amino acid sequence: CASSDGGATDTQYF.

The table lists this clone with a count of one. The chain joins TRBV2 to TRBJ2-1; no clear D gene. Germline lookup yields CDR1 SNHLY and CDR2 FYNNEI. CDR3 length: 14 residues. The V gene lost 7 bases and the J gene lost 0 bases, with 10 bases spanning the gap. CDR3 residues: CASTGESSYNEQFF. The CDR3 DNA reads TGTGCCAGCACGGGTGAGAGCTCCTACAATGAGCAGTTCTTC.

DNA for the CDR3: TGTGCCAGCAGCTTACGGAGGGGAGCCAAAAACATTCAGTACTTC. It yields the protein CASSLRRGAKNIQYF. The chain uses TRBV11-2 and TRBJ2-4, with D perhaps TRBD2 (6 bases). Trimming stripped 2 bases from V and 0 bases from J, with 8 bases between. Germline lookup yields CDR1 SGHAT and CDR2 FQNNGV. This CDR3 contains 15 residues.

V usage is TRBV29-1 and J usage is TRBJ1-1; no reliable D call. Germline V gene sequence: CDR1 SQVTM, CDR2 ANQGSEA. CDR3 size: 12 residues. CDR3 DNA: TGCACCTTTCAGCGGGTGAACACTGAAGCTTTCTTT. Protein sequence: CTFQRVNTEAFF.

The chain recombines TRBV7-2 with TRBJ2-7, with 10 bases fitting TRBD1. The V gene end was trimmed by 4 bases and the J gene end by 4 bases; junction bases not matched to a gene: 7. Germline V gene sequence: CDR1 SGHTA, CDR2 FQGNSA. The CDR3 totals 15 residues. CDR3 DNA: TGTGCCAGCAGCTCTCCTGACAGGGGGCTATACGAGCAGTACTTC. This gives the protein CASSSPDRGLYEQYF.

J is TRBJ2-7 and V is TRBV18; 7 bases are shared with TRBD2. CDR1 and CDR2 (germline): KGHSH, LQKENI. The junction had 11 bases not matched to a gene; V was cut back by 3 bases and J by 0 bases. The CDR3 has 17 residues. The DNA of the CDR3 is TGTGCCAGCTCACCCGGGACTCTAGCGGTCAGCTCCTACGAGCAGTACTTC. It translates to CASSPGTLAVSSYEQYF. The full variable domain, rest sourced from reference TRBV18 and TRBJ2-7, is NAGVMQNPRHLVRRRGQEARLRCSPMKGHSHVYWYRQLPEEGLKFMVYLQKENIIDESGMPKERFSAEFPKEGPSILRIQQVVRGDSAAYFCASSPGTLAVSSYEQYFGPGTRLTVT.

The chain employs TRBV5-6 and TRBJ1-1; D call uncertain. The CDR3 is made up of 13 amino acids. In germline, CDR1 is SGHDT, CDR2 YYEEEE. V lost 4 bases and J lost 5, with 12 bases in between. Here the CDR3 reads CASSLRSRTEAFF. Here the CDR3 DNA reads TGTGCCAGCAGCCTACGCAGTAGAACTGAAGCTTTCTTT.

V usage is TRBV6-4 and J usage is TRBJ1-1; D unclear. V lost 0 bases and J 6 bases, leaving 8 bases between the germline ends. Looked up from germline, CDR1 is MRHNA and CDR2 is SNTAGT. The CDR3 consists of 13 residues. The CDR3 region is CASSDSGVAEAFF. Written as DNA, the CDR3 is TGTGCCAGCAGTGACTCCGGGGTAGCTGAAGCTTTCTTT.

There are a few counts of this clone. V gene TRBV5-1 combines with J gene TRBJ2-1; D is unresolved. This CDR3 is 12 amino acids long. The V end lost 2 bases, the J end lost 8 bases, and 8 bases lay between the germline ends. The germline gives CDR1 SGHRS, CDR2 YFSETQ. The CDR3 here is CASSLGRDEQFF. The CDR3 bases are TGCGCCAGCAGCTTAGGTAGGGATGAGCAGTTCTTC.

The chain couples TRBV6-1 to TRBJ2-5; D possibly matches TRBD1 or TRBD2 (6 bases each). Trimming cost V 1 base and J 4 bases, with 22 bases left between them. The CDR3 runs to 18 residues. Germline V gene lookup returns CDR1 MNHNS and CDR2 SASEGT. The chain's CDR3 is CASSEVLLGRGGGETQYF. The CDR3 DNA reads TGTGCCAGCAGTGAAGTTCTTTTGGGCAGGGGAGGTGGAGAGACCCAGTACTTC.

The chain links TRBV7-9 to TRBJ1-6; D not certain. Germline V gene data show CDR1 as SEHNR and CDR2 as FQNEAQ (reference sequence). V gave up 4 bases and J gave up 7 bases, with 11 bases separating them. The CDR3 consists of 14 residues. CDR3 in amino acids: CASSYQDANSPLHF. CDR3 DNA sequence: TGTGCCAGCAGCTATCAGGACGCGAATTCACCCCTCCACTTT.

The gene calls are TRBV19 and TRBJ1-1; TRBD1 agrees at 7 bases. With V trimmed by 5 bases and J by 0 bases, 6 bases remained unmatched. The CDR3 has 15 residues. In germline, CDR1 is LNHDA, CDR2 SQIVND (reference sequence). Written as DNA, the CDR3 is TGTGCCAGTAGTGCATCCGGACAGGTGAACACTGAAGCTTTCTTT. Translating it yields CASSASGQVNTEAFF.

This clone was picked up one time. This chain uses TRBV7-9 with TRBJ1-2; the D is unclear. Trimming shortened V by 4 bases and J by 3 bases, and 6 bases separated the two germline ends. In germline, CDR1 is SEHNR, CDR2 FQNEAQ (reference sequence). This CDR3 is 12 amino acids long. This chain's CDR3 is CASSWSDYGYTF. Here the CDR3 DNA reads TGTGCCAGCAGCTGGTCGGACTATGGCTACACCTTC.